Listed here is a single TCR beta chain. The source of the sample is a study of T cells after yellow fever vaccination. One entry per CDR3 protein, called by TCRdb with MiXCR from the 5' RACE reads. The data show approximately 610,000 distinct CDR3 sequences, about 17% seen once. Trimming removed 0 bases from V and 6 bases from J, with 12 bases in between. CDR1 and CDR2 (germline): SGHVS, FQNEAQ. The CDR3 has 15 amino acids. The sample was PBMCs, taken around 5 days after the first yellow fever vaccination. The chain combines TRBV7-8 with TRBJ1-5; no definite D call. The source of this sequence is a man aged 18 to 30 who received the YFV17D yellow fever vaccine. The CDR3 reads CASSLAAGVGQPQHF. DNA for the CDR3: TGTGCCAGCAGCTTAGCGGCCGGGGTAGGTCAGCCCCAGCATTTT.